A selection of T cell receptor beta chains follows, all from one sample in a study of blood T cell repertoires in COVID-19. Sequenced by immunoSEQ multiplex PCR; TCRdb stores in-frame clones only, minus some. The sample lists over 150,000 clones; approximately 85% were seen once. The sample was peripheral blood. The receptors here all came from a man in his 60s with COVID-19, enrolled during active disease. Each CDR3 is given with its conserved first and last residue. A D gene is named only where the DNA matches it firmly. For some rows the clone size is stated as once, few or many, or as a class when expanded; others skip it.

J: TRBJ2-6
D: TRBD1
size: NA
V: TRBV18
CDR3: CASSATLIPGQGSGANVLTF
DNA: TGTGCCAGCTCAGCAACCTTGATCCCGGGACAGGGCTCTGGGGCCAACGTCCTGACTTTC

J: TRBJ2-3
D: NA
size: NA
V: TRBV7-2
CDR3: CASSVEAGDTQYF
DNA: TGTGCCAGCAGCGTCGAAGCGGGAGATACGCAGTATTTT

J: TRBJ1-4
D: TRBD1
size: once
V: TRBV7-2
CDR3: CASSPQTGTNEKLFF
DNA: TGTGCCAGCAGCCCACAGACAGGGACTAATGAAAAACTGTTTTTT

J: TRBJ1-1
D: NA
size: NA
V: TRBV9
CDR3: CASSVGSGTLNTEAFF
DNA: TGTGCCAGCAGCGTAGGATCCGGGACATTGAACACTGAAGCTTTCTTT

J: TRBJ1-2
D: NA
size: once
V: TRBV3-1/TRBV3-2
CDR3: CASSPKQGDGYTF
DNA: TGTGCCAGCAGTCCTAAACAGGGAGATGGCTACACCTTC

J: TRBJ2-7
D: NA
size: NA
V: TRBV11-3
CDR3: CASSLPGPYEQYF
DNA: TGTGCCAGCAGCTTACCAGGGCCCTACGAGCAGTACTTC

J: TRBJ1-2
D: TRBD1
size: once
V: TRBV13
CDR3: CASSPGQGSDYGYTF
DNA: TGTGCCAGCAGCCCTGGACAGGGGAGTGACTATGGCTACACCTTC

J: TRBJ2-5
D: TRBD2
size: NA
V: TRBV6-5
CDR3: CASRPSGLQETQYF
DNA: TGTGCCAGCAGGCCTAGCGGACTCCAAGAGACCCAGTACTTC

J: TRBJ1-3
D: NA
size: NA
V: TRBV30
CDR3: CAWSLAGSGNTIYF
DNA: TGTGCCTGGAGTCTTGCAGGCTCTGGAAACACCATATATTTT

J: TRBJ1-4
D: TRBD1
size: NA
V: TRBV27
CDR3: CASSPLTGFQKLFF
DNA: TGTGCCAGCAGTCCTCTGACAGGGTTTCAAAAACTGTTTTTT

J: TRBJ2-3
D: TRBD2
size: NA
V: TRBV7-3
CDR3: CASRLTGGRTDTQYF
DNA: TGTGCCAGCCGCTTAACGGGGGGAAGGACAGATACGCAGTATTTT

J: TRBJ2-3
D: TRBD1
size: NA
V: TRBV28
CDR3: CASSLGDRDTQYF
DNA: TGTGCCAGCAGCTTGGGGGACAGAGATACGCAGTATTTT

J: TRBJ2-7
D: TRBD2
size: once
V: TRBV7-2
CDR3: CASSLGRLAGEHEQYF
DNA: TGTGCCAGCAGCCTGGGCCGACTAGCGGGGGAGCACGAGCAGTACTTC

J: TRBJ2-1
D: NA
size: few
V: TRBV2
CDR3: CASSWKQGIPTNEQFF
DNA: TGTGCCAGCAGTTGGAAACAGGGCATACCGACCAATGAGCAGTTCTTC

J: TRBJ2-7
D: TRBD1
size: once
V: TRBV5-8
CDR3: CASSWDREDEQYF
DNA: TGTGCCAGCAGCTGGGACAGGGAGGACGAGCAGTACTTC

J: TRBJ1-6
D: TRBD1
size: NA
V: TRBV6-6
CDR3: CASSDRGGSPLHF
DNA: TGTGCCAGCTCCGACAGGGGAGGTTCACCCCTCCACTTT

J: TRBJ2-1
D: NA
size: few
V: TRBV5-1
CDR3: CASSFDNNEQFF
DNA: TGCGCCAGCAGCTTCGACAACAATGAGCAGTTCTTC

J: TRBJ2-2
D: NA
size: NA
V: TRBV2
CDR3: CASKEDSPRAGELFF
DNA: TGTGCCAGCAAAGAAGACAGTCCAAGGGCCGGGGAGCTGTTTTTT

J: TRBJ1-3
D: NA
size: NA
V: TRBV11-2
CDR3: CASSLVAVSGNTIYF
DNA: TGTGCCAGCAGCTTAGTGGCGGTCTCTGGAAACACCATATATTTT

J: TRBJ1-2
D: TRBD1
size: NA
V: TRBV2
CDR3: CASSQILGQGLTF
DNA: TGTGCCAGCAGTCAAATATTAGGACAGGGTCTAACCTTC

J: TRBJ1-5
D: NA
size: NA
V: TRBV18
CDR3: CASSTGGGGLQPQHF
DNA: TGTGCCAGCTCAACCGGAGGCGGGGGTCTTCAGCCCCAGCATTTT

J: TRBJ1-5
D: TRBD1
size: NA
V: TRBV18
CDR3: CASSRGQGSNQPQHF
DNA: TGTGCCAGCTCACGGGGACAGGGCTCCAATCAGCCCCAGCATTTT

J: TRBJ1-3
D: NA
size: NA
V: TRBV19
CDR3: CASLDVGRTNTIYF
DNA: TGTGCCAGTTTAGACGTGGGGAGGACGAACACCATATATTTT

J: TRBJ1-5
D: NA
size: NA
V: TRBV12-3/TRBV12-4
CDR3: CASVRGNQPQHF
DNA: TGTGCCAGCGTGCGGGGCAATCAGCCCCAGCATTTT

J: TRBJ1-4
D: NA
size: NA
V: TRBV29-1
CDR3: CSVEDGQGRKKLFF
DNA: TGCAGCGTTGAAGATGGGCAGGGCAGGAAAAAACTGTTTTTT

J: TRBJ2-1
D: TRBD2
size: NA
V: TRBV11-2
CDR3: CASSGWTSGGYNEQFF
DNA: TGTGCCAGCAGCGGGTGGACTAGCGGGGGGTACAATGAGCAGTTCTTC

J: TRBJ1-1
D: NA
size: NA
V: TRBV7-2
CDR3: CASSLSGTNTEAFF
DNA: TGTGCCAGCAGCTTAAGTGGGACTAACACTGAAGCTTTCTTT

J: TRBJ1-5
D: TRBD1
size: NA
V: TRBV19
CDR3: CASSKTDRDFKPQHF
DNA: TGTGCCAGTAGTAAGACGGACAGGGACTTTAAGCCCCAGCATTTT

J: TRBJ1-5
D: TRBD1
size: NA
V: TRBV7-9
CDR3: CASSATDRGRSQPQHF
DNA: TGTGCCAGCAGCGCCACCGACAGGGGAAGGAGTCAGCCCCAGCATTTT

J: TRBJ2-1
D: TRBD1
size: NA
V: TRBV27
CDR3: CATQLSGTGNYNEQFF
DNA: TGTGCCACCCAACTTTCCGGGACAGGTAACTACAATGAGCAGTTCTTC

J: TRBJ2-5
D: TRBD1
size: NA
V: TRBV24-1
CDR3: CATSDRQGFFKETQYF
DNA: TGTGCCACCAGTGATCGACAGGGGTTCTTTAAAGAGACCCAGTACTTC

J: TRBJ1-2
D: NA
size: NA
V: TRBV6-1
CDR3: CASSEAAGGNYGYTF
DNA: TGTGCCAGCAGTGAAGCGGCGGGAGGGAACTATGGCTACACCTTC

J: TRBJ1-2
D: TRBD1
size: NA
V: TRBV6-4
CDR3: CASSDWRGQNYGYTF
DNA: TGTGCCAGCAGTGATTGGAGGGGGCAGAACTATGGCTACACCTTC

J: TRBJ2-1
D: TRBD2
size: NA
V: TRBV6-2/TRBV6-3
CDR3: CASSYLVSGGGSYNEQFF
DNA: TGTGCCAGCAGTTACTTGGTTTCAGGCGGGGGCTCCTACAATGAGCAGTTCTTC

J: TRBJ1-2
D: NA
size: NA
V: TRBV15
CDR3: CATSRGGLKTGGYTF
DNA: TGTGCCACCAGCAGAGGGGGGCTAAAAACAGGCGGCTACACCTTC

J: TRBJ1-1
D: TRBD1
size: NA
V: TRBV14
CDR3: CASSPLRGPLNTEAFF
DNA: TGTGCCAGCAGCCCCCTAAGGGGGCCCCTGAACACTGAAGCTTTCTTT

J: TRBJ2-3
D: TRBD2
size: NA
V: TRBV10-3
CDR3: CAISEGLAGPDTDTQYF
DNA: TGTGCCATCAGTGAGGGACTAGCGGGCCCAGACACAGATACGCAGTATTTT

J: TRBJ2-7
D: TRBD1
size: NA
V: TRBV5-5
CDR3: CASSLNRDSYEQYF
DNA: TGTGCCAGCAGCTTGAACCGGGACAGCTACGAGCAGTACTTC

J: TRBJ1-5
D: TRBD1
size: NA
V: TRBV19
CDR3: CASSFRTGGAYQPQHF
DNA: TGTGCCAGTAGTTTTCGGACAGGGGGCGCTTATCAGCCCCAGCATTTT

J: TRBJ2-2
D: TRBD1
size: NA
V: TRBV9
CDR3: CASSRDRAVSGELFF
DNA: TGTGCCAGCAGCCGGGACAGGGCGGTATCCGGGGAGCTGTTTTTT

J: TRBJ2-1
D: TRBD2
size: NA
V: TRBV6-5
CDR3: CASRLADSYNEQFF
DNA: TGTGCCAGCAGACTAGCGGATTCCTACAATGAGCAGTTCTTC

J: TRBJ2-2
D: NA
size: NA
V: TRBV5-1
CDR3: CASSSIGGVAANTGELFF
DNA: TGCGCCAGCAGCTCGATAGGTGGGGTAGCGGCAAACACCGGGGAGCTGTTTTTT